A single count supports the clone carrying this T cell receptor beta chain. Its antigen is currently unknown. The PCR ran on 60 Vbeta and 13 Jbeta primers. TCRdb keeps only in-frame clones here, not all; method: immunoSEQ multiplex PCR. The sample gives about 190,000 clones, about 86% of which show up once; roughly 2% is in the top ten. These data originate in a study of cytomegalovirus exposure and HLA in healthy donors. Study conclusions and caveats: It was likely that a cluster of highly shared sequence variants was a sequencing artifact.

V shed 5 bases, J shed 8 bases, and the junction held 6 bases outside the gene matches. This CDR3 spans 13 amino acids. CDR1 SGHAT and CDR2 FQNNGV come from the germline V gene. The V call is TRBV11-2, the J call TRBJ1-2; the match to TRBD1 covers 9 bases. Material: PBMCs. This TCR was sampled from a woman aged 18-29 years in good health and CMV-seropositive. This chain's CDR3 is CASSAGQGLGYTF. The DNA for the CDR3 is TGTGCCAGCAGCGCCGGACAGGGGTTGGGCTACACCTTC.